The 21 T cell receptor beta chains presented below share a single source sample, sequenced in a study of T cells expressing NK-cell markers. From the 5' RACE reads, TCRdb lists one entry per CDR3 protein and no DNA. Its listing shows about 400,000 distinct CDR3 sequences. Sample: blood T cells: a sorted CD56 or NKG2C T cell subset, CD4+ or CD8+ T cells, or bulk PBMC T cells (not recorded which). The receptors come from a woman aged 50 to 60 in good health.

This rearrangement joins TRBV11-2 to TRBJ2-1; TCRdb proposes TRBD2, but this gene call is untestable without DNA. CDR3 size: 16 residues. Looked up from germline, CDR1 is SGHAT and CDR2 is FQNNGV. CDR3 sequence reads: CASLRGLSSSYNEQFF.

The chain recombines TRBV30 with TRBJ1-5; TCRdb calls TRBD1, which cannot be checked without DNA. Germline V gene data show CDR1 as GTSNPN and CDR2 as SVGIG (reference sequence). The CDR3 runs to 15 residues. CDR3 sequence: CAWSDGTFSNQPQHF.

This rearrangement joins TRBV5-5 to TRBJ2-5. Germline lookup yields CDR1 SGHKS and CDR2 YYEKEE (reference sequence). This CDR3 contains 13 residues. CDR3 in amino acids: CASSFRLAETQYF.

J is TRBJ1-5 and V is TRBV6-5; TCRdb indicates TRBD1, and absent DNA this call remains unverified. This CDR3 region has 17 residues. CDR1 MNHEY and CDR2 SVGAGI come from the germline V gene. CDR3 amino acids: CASSYSRGTFSNQPQHF.

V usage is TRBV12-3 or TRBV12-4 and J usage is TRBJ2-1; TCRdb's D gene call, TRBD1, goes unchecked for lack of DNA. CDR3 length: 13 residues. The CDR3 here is CASRDLPRGEQFF.

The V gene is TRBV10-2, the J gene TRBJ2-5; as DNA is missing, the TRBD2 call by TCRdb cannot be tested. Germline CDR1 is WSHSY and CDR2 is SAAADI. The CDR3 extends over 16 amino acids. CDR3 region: CASSESSGRLRETQYF.

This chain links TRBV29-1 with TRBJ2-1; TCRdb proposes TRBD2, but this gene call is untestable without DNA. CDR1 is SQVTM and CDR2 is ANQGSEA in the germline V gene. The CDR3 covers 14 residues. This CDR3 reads CSVERAGGSNEQFF.

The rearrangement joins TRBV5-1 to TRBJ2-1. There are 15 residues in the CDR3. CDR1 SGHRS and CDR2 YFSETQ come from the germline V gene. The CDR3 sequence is CASSYQGGFLNEQFF.

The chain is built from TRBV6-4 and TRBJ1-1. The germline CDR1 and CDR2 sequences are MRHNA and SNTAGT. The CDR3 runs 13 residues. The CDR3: CASSVETGTEAFF.

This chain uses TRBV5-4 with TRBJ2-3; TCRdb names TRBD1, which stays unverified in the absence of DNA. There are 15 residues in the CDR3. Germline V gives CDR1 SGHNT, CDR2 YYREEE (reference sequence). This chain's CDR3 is CAGSRERTRGDTQYF.

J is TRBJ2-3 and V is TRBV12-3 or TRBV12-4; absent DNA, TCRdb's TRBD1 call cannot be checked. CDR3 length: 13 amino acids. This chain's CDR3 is CASTPARTDTQYF.

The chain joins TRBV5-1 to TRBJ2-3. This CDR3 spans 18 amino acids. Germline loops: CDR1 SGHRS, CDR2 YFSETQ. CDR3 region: CASSLFLGGRRPTDTQYF.

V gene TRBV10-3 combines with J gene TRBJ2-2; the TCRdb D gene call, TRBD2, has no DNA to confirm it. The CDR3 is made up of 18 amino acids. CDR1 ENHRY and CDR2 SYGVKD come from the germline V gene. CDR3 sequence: CAIRYHGTSGLTPGELFF.

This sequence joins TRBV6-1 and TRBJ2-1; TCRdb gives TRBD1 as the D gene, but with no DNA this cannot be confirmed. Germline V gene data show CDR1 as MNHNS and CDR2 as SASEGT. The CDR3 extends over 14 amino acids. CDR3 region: CASSHRGRYNEQFF.

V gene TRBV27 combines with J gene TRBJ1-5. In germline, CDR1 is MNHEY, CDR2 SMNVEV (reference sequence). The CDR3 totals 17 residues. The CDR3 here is CASSFDFEEQINQPQHF.

CDR3 in amino acids: CASSRGTRGSTDTQYF. This rearrangement joins TRBV7-3 to TRBJ2-3; the D gene TCRdb calls, TRBD1, cannot be checked with no DNA. Germline assignment: CDR1 SGHTA and CDR2 FQGTGA. The CDR3 is 16 amino acids.

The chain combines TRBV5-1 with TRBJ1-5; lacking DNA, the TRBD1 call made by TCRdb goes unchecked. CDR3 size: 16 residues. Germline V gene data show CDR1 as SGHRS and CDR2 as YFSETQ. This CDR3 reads CASSLGGGRFNQPQHF.

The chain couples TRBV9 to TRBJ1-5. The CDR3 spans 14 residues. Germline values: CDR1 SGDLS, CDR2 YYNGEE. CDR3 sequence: CASSASPGNQPQHF.

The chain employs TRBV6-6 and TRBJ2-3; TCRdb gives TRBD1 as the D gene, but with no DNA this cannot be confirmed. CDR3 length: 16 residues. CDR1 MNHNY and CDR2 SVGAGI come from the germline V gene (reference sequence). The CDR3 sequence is CASRPGQGFRQDTQYF.

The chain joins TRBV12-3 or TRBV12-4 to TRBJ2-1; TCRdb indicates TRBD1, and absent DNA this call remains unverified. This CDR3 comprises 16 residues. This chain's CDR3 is CASSLASASNPREQFF.

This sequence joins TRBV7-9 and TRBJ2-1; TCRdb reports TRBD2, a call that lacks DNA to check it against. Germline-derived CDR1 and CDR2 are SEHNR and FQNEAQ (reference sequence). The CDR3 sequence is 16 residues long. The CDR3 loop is CASSSYRGASGRGQFF.